This T cell receptor beta chain was documented in a study of blood T cell repertoires in COVID-19. Turning to the study itself: Donors in the United States, Italy and Spain gave samples during acute or convalescent COVID-19. Sources were T cells, B-cell-depleted T cells, or PBMCs; the material itself was cDNA or gDNA.

Germline loops: CDR1 SGHAT, CDR2 FQDESV (reference sequence). Trimming stripped 4 bases from V and 3 bases from J, with 7 bases between. The CDR3 is 12 amino acids. This clone was detected once. As originally analysed: Quantification of nucleated cells was approximated via reference gene primer amplification. Profiled with immunoSEQ multiplex PCR; TCRdb holds only in-frame clones, not every one. V and J calls and clone size are copied from that table; D and trimming were computed from the DNA. This sample has around 200,000 clones, with roughly 87% found just once. The chain combines TRBV11-1 with TRBJ2-7; D call uncertain. Sequences were obtained from peripheral blood. The origin of this receptor is a woman aged 40 to 50 with acute or convalescent COVID-19. The CDR3 DNA is TGTGCCAGCAGCTCAGATCTCTACGAGCAGTACTTC. It specifies CASSSDLYEQYF.